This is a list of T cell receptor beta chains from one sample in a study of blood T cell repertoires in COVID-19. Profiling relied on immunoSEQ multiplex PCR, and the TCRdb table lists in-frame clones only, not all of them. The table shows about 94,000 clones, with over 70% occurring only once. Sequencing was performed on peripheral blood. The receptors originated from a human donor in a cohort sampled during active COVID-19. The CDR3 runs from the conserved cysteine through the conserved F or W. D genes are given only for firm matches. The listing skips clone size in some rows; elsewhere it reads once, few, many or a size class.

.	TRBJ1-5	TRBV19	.	TGTGCCAGTAGTGTCAGCTTGACAGGCAACAATCAGCCCCAGCATTTT	CASSVSLTGNNQPQHF
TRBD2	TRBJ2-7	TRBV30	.	TGTGCCTCCCGAGGGCTAGCGGACTCCTACGAGCAGTACTTC	CASRGLADSYEQYF
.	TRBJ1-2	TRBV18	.	TGTGCCAGCTCACCGGACAACCGGTTCGTTTATGGCTACACCTTC	CASSPDNRFVYGYTF
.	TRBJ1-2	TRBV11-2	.	TGTGCCAGCAGCCCCCTAGGGGTCTATGGCTACACCTTC	CASSPLGVYGYTF
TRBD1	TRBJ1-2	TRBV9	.	TGTGCCAGCAGCGCCCTACCGGGACAGAACTATGGCTACACCTTC	CASSALPGQNYGYTF
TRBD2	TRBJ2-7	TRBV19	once	TGTGCCAGTAGTGGGGGACTAGCGGGAGATGGGAGGAACGAGCAGTACTTC	CASSGGLAGDGRNEQYF
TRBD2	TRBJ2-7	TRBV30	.	TGTGCCTGGAGGGCGAGGACTAGCTCCTACGAGCAGTACTTC	CAWRARTSSYEQYF
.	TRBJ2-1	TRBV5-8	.	TGTGCCAGCAGACCGAACCTCACGGGGAATGAGCAGTTCTTC	CASRPNLTGNEQFF
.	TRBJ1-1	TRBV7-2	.	TGTGCCAGCAGCTTAGAAGGGGAGGTGAACACTGAAGCTTTCTTT	CASSLEGEVNTEAFF
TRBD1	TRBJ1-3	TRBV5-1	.	TGCGCCAGCAGCTTGGCCGGACAGGGTGGAAACACCATATATTTT	CASSLAGQGGNTIYF
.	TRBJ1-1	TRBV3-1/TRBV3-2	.	TGTGCCAGCAGCCACCCCAGGCTCACTGAAGCTTTCTTT	CASSHPRLTEAFF
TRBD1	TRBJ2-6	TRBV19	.	TGTGCCAGTAGTATGGGACAGGGGAATGCTGGGGCCAACGTCCTGACTTTC	CASSMGQGNAGANVLTF
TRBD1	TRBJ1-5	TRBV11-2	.	TGTGCCAGCAGCTTTGGGACAGGGGGCAATCAGCCCCAGCATTTT	CASSFGTGGNQPQHF
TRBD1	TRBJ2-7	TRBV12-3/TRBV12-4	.	TGTGCCAGCAGTTTGGGACAGGGGGACGAGCAGTACTTC	CASSLGQGDEQYF
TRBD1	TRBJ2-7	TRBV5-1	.	TGCGCCAGCAGCTTTGTCCGACAGGGATCCTACGAGCAGTACTTC	CASSFVRQGSYEQYF
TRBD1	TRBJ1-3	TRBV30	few	TGTGCCTATCAAACAGGGGGCTCTGGAAACACCATATATTTT	CAYQTGGSGNTIYF
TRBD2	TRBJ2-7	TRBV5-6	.	TGTGCCAGCAGCTTGGGTCCGGCTAGCGGGAGGGCCACCCACGAGCAGTACTTC	CASSLGPASGRATHEQYF
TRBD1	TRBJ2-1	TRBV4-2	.	TGTGCCAGCAGCCAAGGGAGGACAGGCCCTCTCAATGAGCAGTTCTTC	CASSQGRTGPLNEQFF
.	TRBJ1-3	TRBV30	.	TGTGCCTGGAGTGTAACAGGCCAAAGCTCTGGAAACACCATATATTTT	CAWSVTGQSSGNTIYF
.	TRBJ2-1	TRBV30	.	TGTGCCTGGAGTGTTAGAAGATCCGTCCGGGACAAATACCTTTATTACAATGAGCAGTTCTTC	CAWSVRRSVRDKYLYYNEQFF
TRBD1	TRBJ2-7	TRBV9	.	TGTGCCAGCAGCGGGAAACAGGGGGCTCCGCGGGCCGAGCAGTACTTC	CASSGKQGAPRAEQYF
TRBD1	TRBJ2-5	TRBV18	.	TGTGCCAGCTCACCTCGACAGGGTTGGGAGACCCAGTACTTC	CASSPRQGWETQYF
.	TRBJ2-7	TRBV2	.	TGTGCCAGCAGTATCGACAGAAATTACGAGCAGTACTTC	CASSIDRNYEQYF
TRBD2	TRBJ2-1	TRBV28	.	TGTGCCAGCAGTTTGCTAGCGGGAGGTACTGAGCAGTTCTTC	CASSLLAGGTEQFF
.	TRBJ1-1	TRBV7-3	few	TGTGCCAGCAGCCCGTCCCCCCAGGGTTTCTCTGAAGCTTTCTTT	CASSPSPQGFSEAFF
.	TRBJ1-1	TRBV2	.	TGTGCCAGCAGTGAAGCGCCGGGGAATGCTTTCTTT	CASSEAPGNAFF
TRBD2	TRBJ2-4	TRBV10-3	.	TGTGCCATCGGGGAGGGCAAAAACATTCAGTACTTC	CAIGEGKNIQYF
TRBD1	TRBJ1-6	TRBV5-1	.	TGCGCCAGCAGCGGCCAGGGGGGCCGTTATAATTCACCCCTCCACTTT	CASSGQGGRYNSPLHF
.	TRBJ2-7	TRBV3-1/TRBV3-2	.	TGTGCCAGCAGCCAAGCGAGACTAGTGGGCGAGCAGTACTTC	CASSQARLVGEQYF
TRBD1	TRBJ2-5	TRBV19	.	TGTGCCAGCAGGACCAGGGGGCAAGAGACCCAGTACTTC	CASRTRGQETQYF
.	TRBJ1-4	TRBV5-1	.	TGCGCCAGCAGCTTCGGGGGGGCTAATGAAAAACTGTTTTTT	CASSFGGANEKLFF
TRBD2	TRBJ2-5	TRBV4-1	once	TGCGCCAGCAGCCAAGGGGGCGGGGGGAGAGAGACCCAGTACTTC	CASSQGGGGRETQYF
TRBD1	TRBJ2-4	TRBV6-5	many	TGTGCCAGCAGTTACACCGGACAGGGGGCTTGGATTTTC	CASSYTGQGAWIF